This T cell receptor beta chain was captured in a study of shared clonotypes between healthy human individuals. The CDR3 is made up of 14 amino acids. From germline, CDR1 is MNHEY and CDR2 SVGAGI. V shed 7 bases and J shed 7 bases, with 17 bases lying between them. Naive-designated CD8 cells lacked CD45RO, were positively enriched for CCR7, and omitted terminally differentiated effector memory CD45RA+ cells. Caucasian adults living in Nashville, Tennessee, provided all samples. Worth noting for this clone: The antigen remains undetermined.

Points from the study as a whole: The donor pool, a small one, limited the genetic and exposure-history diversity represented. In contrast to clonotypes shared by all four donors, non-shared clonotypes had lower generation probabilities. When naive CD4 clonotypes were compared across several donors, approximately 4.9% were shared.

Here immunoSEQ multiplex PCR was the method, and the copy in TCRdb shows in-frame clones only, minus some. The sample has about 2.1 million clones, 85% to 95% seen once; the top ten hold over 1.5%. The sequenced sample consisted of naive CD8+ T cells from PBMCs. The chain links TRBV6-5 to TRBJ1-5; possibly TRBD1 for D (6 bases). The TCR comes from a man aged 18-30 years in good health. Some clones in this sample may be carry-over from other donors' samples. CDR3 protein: CASTRGIMGQPQHF. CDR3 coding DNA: TGTGCCAGCACCAGGGGAATTATGGGCCAGCCCCAGCATTTT.